One sample yielded the 10 T cell receptor beta chains listed below, sequenced in a study of shared clonotypes between healthy human individuals. Clones were sequenced by immunoSEQ multiplex PCR, and TCRdb holds only the in-frame ones, with some missing. Seen here are under 1,100,000 clones, about 77% observed once, and the top ten hold 1.5%. The sample comprised memory CD4+ T cells sorted from blood. Sample subset: CD45RA-negative fraction. The receptors were sampled from a man between 18 and 35 years old in good health.

V usage is TRBV7-2 and J usage is TRBJ2-7; 12 bases are shared with TRBD1. This CDR3 comprises 15 residues. J lost 3 bases, V lost 5 bases, and 5 bases had no gene match. Looked up from germline, CDR1 is SGHTA and CDR2 is FQGNSA. The CDR3 DNA reads as TGTGCCAGCAGCGCGGGACAGGGGGCCTACTACGAGCAGTACTTC. Its protein is CASSAGQGAYYEQYF.

The gene calls are TRBV6-5 and TRBJ2-2; TRBD1 matches at 7 bases. Germline V CDR1 and CDR2: MNHEY, SVGAGI. V was pared by 8 bases and J by 0 bases, with 3 bases of the junction left unmatched. The CDR3 has 14 residues. For the CDR3, the DNA is TGTGCCAGCTACGACAGGGCGAACACCGGGGAGCTGTTTTTT. It yields the protein CASYDRANTGELFF.

The chain employs TRBV30 and TRBJ1-3; 8 bases are a match to TRBD1. Trimming removed 8 bases from V and 1 base from J; junction bases left unmatched: 1. Germline V gene lookup returns CDR1 GTSNPN and CDR2 SVGIG (reference sequence). This CDR3 has 12 residues. The CDR3: CARTGSGNTIYF. The CDR3 nucleotides are TGTGCCCGGACAGGGTCTGGAAACACCATATATTTT.

The chain recombines TRBV4-3 with TRBJ2-7; 15 bases line up with TRBD2. This CDR3 comprises 17 residues. Germline CDR1 and CDR2: LGHNA and YSLEER. V lost 4 bases, J lost 2 bases, and 6 bases stayed unmatched. The CDR3 DNA is TGCGCCAGCAGCCCCTCCGGGACTAGCGGGAGGCCCTACGAGCAGTACTTC. Translated, it gives CASSPSGTSGRPYEQYF.

The V call is TRBV4-1, the J call TRBJ1-1, with TRBD1 identical over 9 bases. The CDR3 totals 14 residues. Trimming removed 5 bases from V and 2 bases from J; junction bases left unmatched: 3. Germline V gene data show CDR1 as MGHRA and CDR2 as YSYEKL. The CDR3 loop is CASSGDRVNTEAFF. The CDR3 bases are TGCGCCAGCAGCGGGGACAGGGTTAACACTGAAGCTTTCTTT.

The rearrangement joins TRBV5-1 to TRBJ2-3, with D possibly being TRBD1 (5 bases). Germline V lookup: CDR1 SGHRS, CDR2 YFSETQ. The CDR3 is 15 residues long. Trimming removed 0 bases from V and 0 bases from J, with 8 bases in between. The CDR3, as DNA: TGCGCCAGCAGCTTGGGACAGACTAGCACAGATACGCAGTATTTT. This codes for CASSLGQTSTDTQYF.

The gene calls are TRBV30 and TRBJ2-3; D is ambiguous. Germline V gene sequence: CDR1 GTSNPN, CDR2 SVGIG (reference sequence). The CDR3 runs to 13 residues. The V and J ends lost 0 bases and 3 bases respectively, with 7 bases between them. The CDR3 region has the DNA TGTGCCTGGAGTGTAGGCCAGACAGATACGCAGTATTTT. Translation: CAWSVGQTDTQYF.

This clone was counted a few times. This chain joins TRBV7-9 and TRBJ1-1, with D possibly matching TRBD1 (5 bases). The germline gives CDR1 SEHNR, CDR2 FQNEAQ (reference sequence). Deletions cut 3 bases from V and 3 bases from J, with 8 bases between. CDR3 length: 13 amino acids. This CDR3 reads CASSFDSYTEAFF. For the CDR3, the DNA is TGTGCCAGCAGCTTTGACAGTTACACTGAAGCTTTCTTT.

The chain employs TRBV28 and TRBJ2-6, with D uncertain. Per germline, CDR1 MDHEN and CDR2 SYDVKM. Trimming removed 6 bases at V and 0 bases at J, with 6 bases between. The CDR3 is made up of 14 amino acids. This CDR3 reads CASRGVSGANVLTF. The CDR3, as DNA: TGTGCCAGCAGGGGCGTCTCTGGGGCCAACGTCCTGACTTTC.

This chain joins TRBV4-1 and TRBJ2-5, with 7 bases aligning to TRBD1. V was pared by 5 bases and J by 4 bases, with 7 bases of the junction left unmatched. The CDR3 extends over 14 amino acids. The germline gives CDR1 MGHRA, CDR2 YSYEKL. The CDR3 DNA sequence: TGCGCCAGCAGCTTGACAGGGTTCGGAGAGACCCAGTACTTC. This codes for CASSLTGFGETQYF.